This is a list of T cell receptor beta chains from one sample in a study of cytomegalovirus exposure and HLA in healthy donors. Clones were sequenced by immunoSEQ multiplex PCR, and TCRdb holds only the in-frame ones, with some missing. The repertoire has more than 85,000 clones, 76% of them found once; the top ten carry over 8%. The sample taken for sequencing was PBMCs. Receptors originate from a man in his forties in good health and CMV-seropositive. Both conserved end residues are trimmed from each CDR3. A D gene is named only where the DNA matches it firmly.

>TRBV6-1|NA|TRBJ1-1
ASSGLVEAF
>TRBV5-6|NA|TRBJ1-5
ASSSGEGPQH
>TRBV11-2|TRBD1|TRBJ1-2
ASSFGTGKNYGYT
>TRBV11-3|TRBD1|TRBJ2-6
ASSPRTGYAGANVLT
>TRBV30|NA|TRBJ2-7
AWSAWGDEQY
>TRBV18|TRBD1|TRBJ2-3
ASSSGTVLDTQY
>TRBV7-2|NA|TRBJ2-1
ASSLGLSWAGGNEQF
>TRBV2|NA|TRBJ2-5
ASMTDTETQY
>TRBV7-3|TRBD1|TRBJ2-7
ASSPLPGQGAHEQY
>TRBV29-1|TRBD2|TRBJ2-3
SVWTSGTDTQY
>TRBV4-2|TRBD2|TRBJ2-6
ASSQDPAGGTGANVLT
>TRBV4-3|NA|TRBJ2-5
ASSQVASGTLKETQY
>TRBV11-2|TRBD2|TRBJ2-3
ASSSGSSGRGDTQY
>TRBV5-4|TRBD2|TRBJ2-3
ASSGRDSGSADTQY
>TRBV13|TRBD1|TRBJ2-5
ASSTRTGQETQY
>TRBV7-3|TRBD2|TRBJ2-2
ASSLNAGVLPGELF
>TRBV11-3|NA|TRBJ2-4
ASSLDSRIQY
>TRBV18|TRBD1|TRBJ1-2
ASSPGQGGNYGYT
>TRBV11-3|TRBD1|NA
ASSKRTGSGEQY
>TRBV4-1|NA|TRBJ2-3
ASSQGGARADTQY
>TRBV28|NA|TRBJ2-7
ASSLSSYEQY
>TRBV14|NA|TRBJ2-7
ASSPPRGEQY
>TRBV7-9|TRBD2|TRBJ2-2
ASSSGLAPTGELF
>TRBV10-3|TRBD1|TRBJ2-1
AIRPKGQGIQDEQF